Only a few counts were recorded for the clone carrying this T cell receptor (beta chain). Antigen specificity is unknown. The sample comes from a study of CD8 T cells in ankylosing spondylitis. Study-level findings and limits: Within ankylosing spondylitis blood, a TCR beta motif made up of several highly homologous variants appeared to be characteristic.

Germline assignment: CDR1 DFQATT and CDR2 SNEGSKA (reference sequence). This CDR3 has 15 residues. V dropped 6 bases and J dropped 9 bases, with 24 bases sitting between them. TCRdb recomputed calls from the 5' RACE reads with MiXCR, one row per CDR3 protein. This sample has approximately 550,000 distinct CDR3 sequences, with roughly 13% found just once. The V gene is TRBV20-1, the J gene TRBJ2-1, with D possibly matching TRBD2 (6 bases). Sequences were obtained from blood, either unsorted or a sorted T cell fraction (not recorded which). The TCR originated in a male donor with ankylosing spondylitis. The chain's CDR3 is CSAKAPGLPAGEQFF. The CDR3 bases are TGCAGTGCCAAGGCGCCGGGACTTCCAGCGGGTGAGCAGTTCTTC.